Sequencing of this T cell receptor (beta chain) was carried out in a study of T cell responses to AZD1222 COVID-19 vaccine. General study findings and limits: Repertoires were obtained only post-peak T cell response. The breadth and depth of Spike-specific TCRs increased once two AZD1222 doses had been given. It was only a handful of AZD1222 recipients who were seropositive at baseline. Across spike, vaccine-associated CD4 TCRs were found, dominant at 160-218 and 743-854.

The assay was immunoSEQ multiplex PCR, and TCRdb's table has in-frame clones only and misses some. The sample yields some 100,000 clones, approximately 91% seen once. Notes on this clone: Its target is not known.

The TCR comes from an adult in good health. The source material was peripheral blood, sampled on day 0 of MenACWY control vaccination.

CDR3 nucleotide sequence: TGTGCCAGCAGCCCGGAACCCACTGGGGGTGGCTACACCTTC. This codes for CASSPEPTGGGYTF. The rearrangement links TRBV7-2 to TRBJ1-2, with a weak D call TRBD1 (5 bases). Germline CDR1 reads SGHTA; CDR2 reads FQGNSA. Trimming cost V 5 bases and J 7 bases, with 17 bases left between them. This CDR3 is built from 14 residues.